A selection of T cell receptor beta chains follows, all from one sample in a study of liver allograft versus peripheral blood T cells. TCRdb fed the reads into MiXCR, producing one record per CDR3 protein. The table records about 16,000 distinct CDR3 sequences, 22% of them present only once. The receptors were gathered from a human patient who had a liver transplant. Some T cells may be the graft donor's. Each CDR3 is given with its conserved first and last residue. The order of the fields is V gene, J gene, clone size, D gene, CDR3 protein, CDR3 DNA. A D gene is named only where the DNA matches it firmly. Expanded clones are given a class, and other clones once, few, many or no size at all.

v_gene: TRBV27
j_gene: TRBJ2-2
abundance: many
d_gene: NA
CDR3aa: CASSYLRRVPGELFF
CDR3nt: TGTGCCAGCAGTTACCTGCGTAGGGTCCCCGGGGAGCTGTTTTTT

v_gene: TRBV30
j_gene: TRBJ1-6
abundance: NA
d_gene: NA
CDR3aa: CAWSAGADYNSPLHF
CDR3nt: TGTGCCTGGAGTGCAGGGGCCGACTATAATTCACCCCTCCACTTT

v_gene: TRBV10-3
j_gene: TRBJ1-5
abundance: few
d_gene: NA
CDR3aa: CAISGDQDGQPQHF
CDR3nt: TGTGCCATCAGTGGAGACCAGGACGGTCAGCCCCAGCATTTT

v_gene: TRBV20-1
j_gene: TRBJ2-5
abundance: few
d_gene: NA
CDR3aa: CSARVSRGSGPETQYF
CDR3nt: TGCAGTGCTAGAGTTTCGAGGGGTTCGGGTCCAGAGACCCAGTACTTC

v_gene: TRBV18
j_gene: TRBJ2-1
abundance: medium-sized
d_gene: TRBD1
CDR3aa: CASSLRTGSNEQFF
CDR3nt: TGTGCCAGCTCACTGAGGACAGGGAGCAATGAGCAGTTCTTC

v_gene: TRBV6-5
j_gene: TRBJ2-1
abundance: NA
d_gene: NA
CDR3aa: CASMTYRNSYNEQFF
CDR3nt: TGTGCCAGCATGACATACAGGAATTCCTACAATGAGCAGTTCTTC

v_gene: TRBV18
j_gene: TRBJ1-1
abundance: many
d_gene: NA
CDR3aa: CASSPGGFNTEAFF
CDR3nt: TGTGCCAGCTCACCGGGCGGATTTAACACTGAAGCTTTCTTT

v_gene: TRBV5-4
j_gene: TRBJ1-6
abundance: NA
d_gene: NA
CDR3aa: CASSPRAGVNSPLHF
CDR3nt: TGTGCCAGCAGTCCTCGTGCCGGGGTTAATTCACCCCTCCACTTT

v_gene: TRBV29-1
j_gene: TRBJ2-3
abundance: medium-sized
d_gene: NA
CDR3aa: CSVEDQGLTLPDTQYF
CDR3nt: TGCAGCGTTGAAGATCAGGGATTAACCCTGCCAGATACGCAGTATTTT

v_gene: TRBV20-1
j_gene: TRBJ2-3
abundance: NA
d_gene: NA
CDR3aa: CSAKGTHGTDTQYF
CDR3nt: TGCAGTGCTAAGGGGACACATGGCACAGATACGCAGTATTTT

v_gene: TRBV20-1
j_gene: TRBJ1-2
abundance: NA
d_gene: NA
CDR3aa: CSAGLVIGTEGYTF
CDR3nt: TGCAGTGCCGGACTAGTAATCGGGACGGAGGGCTACACCTTC

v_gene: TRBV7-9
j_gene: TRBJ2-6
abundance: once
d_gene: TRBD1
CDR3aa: CASSYTGVGGANVLTF
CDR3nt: TGTGCCAGCAGCTATACAGGGGTAGGTGGGGCCAACGTCCTGACTTTC

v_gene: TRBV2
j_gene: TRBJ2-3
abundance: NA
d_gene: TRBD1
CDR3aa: CASGQGTDTQYF
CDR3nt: TGTGCCAGTGGACAGGGCACAGATACGCAGTATTTT

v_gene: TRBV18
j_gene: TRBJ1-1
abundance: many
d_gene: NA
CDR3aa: CASSPSRDTEAFF
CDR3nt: TGTGCCAGCTCACCCTCCAGGGACACTGAAGCTTTCTTT

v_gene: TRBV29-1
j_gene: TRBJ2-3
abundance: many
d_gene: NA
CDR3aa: CSGRQVTDTQYF
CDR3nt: TGCAGCGGGAGACAGGTCACAGATACGCAGTATTTT

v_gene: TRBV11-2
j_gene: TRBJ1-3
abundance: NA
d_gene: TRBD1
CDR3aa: CASSLWTGAGNTIYF
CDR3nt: TGTGCCAGCAGCCTTTGGACAGGGGCTGGAAACACCATATATTTT

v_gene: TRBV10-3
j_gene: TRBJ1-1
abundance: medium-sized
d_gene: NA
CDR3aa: CAITRTGGDTEAFF
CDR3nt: TGTGCCATCACCAGGACCGGAGGGGACACTGAAGCTTTCTTT

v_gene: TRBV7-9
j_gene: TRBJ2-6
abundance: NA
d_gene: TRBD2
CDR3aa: CASIKGSGGFSSGANVLTF
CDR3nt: TGTGCCAGCATCAAGGGATCGGGGGGTTTTTCCTCTGGGGCCAACGTCCTGACTTTC

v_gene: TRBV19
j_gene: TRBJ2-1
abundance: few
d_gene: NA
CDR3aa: CASSSPGEGHNEQRYEQFF
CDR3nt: TGTGCCAGTAGTTCCCCGGGAGAAGGGCACAATGAGCAGAGGTATGAGCAGTTCTTC

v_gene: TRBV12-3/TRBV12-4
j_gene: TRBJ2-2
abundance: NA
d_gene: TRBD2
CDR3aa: CASSLGPGLASTGELFF
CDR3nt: TGTGCCAGCAGTTTAGGACCGGGACTAGCGAGCACCGGGGAGCTGTTTTTT

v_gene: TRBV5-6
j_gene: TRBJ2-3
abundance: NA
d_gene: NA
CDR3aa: CASSLQQGNTQYF
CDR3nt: TGTGCCAGCAGCTTGCAGCAGGGGAATACGCAGTATTTT

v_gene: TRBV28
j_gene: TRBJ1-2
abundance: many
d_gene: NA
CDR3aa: CASSLWDTNYGYTF
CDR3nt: TGTGCCAGCAGTTTATGGGACACTAACTATGGCTACACCTTC

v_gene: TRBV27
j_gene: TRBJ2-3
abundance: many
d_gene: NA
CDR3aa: CASGYPSTDTQYF
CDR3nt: TGTGCCAGCGGATATCCCTCCACAGATACGCAGTATTTT

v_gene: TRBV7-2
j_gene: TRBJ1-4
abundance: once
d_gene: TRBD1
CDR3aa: CASSFRTGGGEKLFF
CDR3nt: TGTGCCAGCAGCTTCCGGACAGGGGGTGGTGAAAAACTGTTTTTT

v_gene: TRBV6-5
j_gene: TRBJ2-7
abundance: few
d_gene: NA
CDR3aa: CASRAGQRTYEQYF
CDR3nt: TGTGCCAGCAGGGCGGGACAGCGAACCTACGAGCAGTACTTC

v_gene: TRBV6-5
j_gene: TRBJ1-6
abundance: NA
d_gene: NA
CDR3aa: CASSYDPRLGNSPLHF
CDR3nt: TGTGCCAGCAGTTATGATCCTAGGCTCGGGAATTCACCCCTCCACTTT

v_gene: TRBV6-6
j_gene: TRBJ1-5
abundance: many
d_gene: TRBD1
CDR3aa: CASSSTGDNQPQHF
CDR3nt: TGTGCCAGCAGTTCGACAGGGGACAATCAGCCCCAGCATTTT

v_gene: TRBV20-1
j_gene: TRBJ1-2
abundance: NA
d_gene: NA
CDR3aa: CSASDRDRFSYGYTF
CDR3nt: TGCAGTGCTAGTGATCGGGACCGCTTCTCCTATGGCTACACCTTC

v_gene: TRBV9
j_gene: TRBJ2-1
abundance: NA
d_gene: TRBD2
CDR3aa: CASSASGNSYNEQFF
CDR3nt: TGTGCCAGCAGCGCTAGCGGGAACTCCTACAATGAGCAGTTCTTC

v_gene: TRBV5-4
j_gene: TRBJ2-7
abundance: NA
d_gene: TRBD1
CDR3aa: CASSSVGQGYEQYF
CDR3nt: TGTGCCAGCAGCTCGGTGGGACAGGGCTACGAGCAGTACTTC

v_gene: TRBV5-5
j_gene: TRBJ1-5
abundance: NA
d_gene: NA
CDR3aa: CASSSWGTVYQPQHF
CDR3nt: TGTGCCAGCAGCTCTTGGGGAACAGTTTATCAGCCCCAGCATTTT

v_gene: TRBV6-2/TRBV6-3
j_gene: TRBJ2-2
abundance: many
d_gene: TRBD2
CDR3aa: CASRPLAGGITGELFF
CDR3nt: TGTGCCAGCAGACCCCTAGCGGGAGGAATCACCGGGGAGCTGTTTTTT

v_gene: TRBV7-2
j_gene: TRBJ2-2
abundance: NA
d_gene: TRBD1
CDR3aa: CASSLGPTGGSGGELFF
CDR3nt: TGTGCCAGCAGCTTGGGCCCGACAGGGGGCTCAGGCGGGGAGCTGTTTTTT

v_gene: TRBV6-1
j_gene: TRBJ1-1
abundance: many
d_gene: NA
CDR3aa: CASSEAGGLDTEAFF
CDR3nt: TGTGCCAGCAGTGAAGCGGGGGGCTTAGACACTGAAGCTTTCTTT

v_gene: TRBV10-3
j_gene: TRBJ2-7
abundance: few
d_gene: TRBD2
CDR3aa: CAISESGLAGGAEQYF
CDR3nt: TGTGCCATCAGTGAGTCGGGACTAGCGGGGGGGGCCGAGCAGTACTTC

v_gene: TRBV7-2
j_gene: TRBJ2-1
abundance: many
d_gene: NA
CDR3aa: CASSLVTYNEQFF
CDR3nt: TGTGCCAGCAGCTTAGTAACCTACAATGAGCAGTTCTTC

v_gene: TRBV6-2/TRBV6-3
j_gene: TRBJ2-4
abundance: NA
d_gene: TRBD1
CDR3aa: CASSGPGTAKNIQYF
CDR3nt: TGTGCCAGCAGTGGCCCCGGGACAGCTAAAAACATTCAGTACTTC

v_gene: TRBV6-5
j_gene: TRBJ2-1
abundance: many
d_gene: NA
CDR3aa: CASSPTGGGYNEQFF
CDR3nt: TGTGCCAGCAGCCCCACAGGGGGAGGGTACAATGAGCAGTTCTTC

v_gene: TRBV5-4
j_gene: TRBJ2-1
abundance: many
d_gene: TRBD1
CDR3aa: CASSFGTGVYNEQFF
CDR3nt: TGTGCCAGCAGCTTCGGGACAGGGGTTTACAATGAGCAGTTCTTC

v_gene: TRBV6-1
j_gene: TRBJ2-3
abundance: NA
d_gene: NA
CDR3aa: CASNTLSTDTQYF
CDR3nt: TGTGCCAGCAACACCCTGTCAACAGATACGCAGTATTTT

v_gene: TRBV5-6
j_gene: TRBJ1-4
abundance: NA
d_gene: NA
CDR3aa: CASSSGRFATNEKLFF
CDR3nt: TGTGCCAGCAGCTCCGGACGGTTCGCAACTAATGAAAAACTGTTTTTT

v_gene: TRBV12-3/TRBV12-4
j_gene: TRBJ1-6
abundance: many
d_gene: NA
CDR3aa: CASSYRVNSPLHF
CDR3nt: TGTGCCAGCAGTTACAGGGTTAATTCACCCCTCCACTTT